This T cell receptor beta chain came from a study of T cells in Graves' hyperthyroidism and ophthalmopathy. Looked up from germline, CDR1 is SQVTM and CDR2 is ANQGSEA. CDR3 length: 18 residues. V dropped 5 bases and J dropped 5; count of bases not matched to a gene: 19. Amplification of TCR beta CDR3 regions was performed using RNA transcripts as template. TCR CDR3 regions were first amplified by RT-PCR with HTBI primers. TCRdb re-called the multiplex PCR reads with MiXCR, one entry per CDR3 protein. The profile shows some 350,000 distinct CDR3 sequences, around 13% of them singletons. Only a few counts were recorded for this clonotype.

V and J are TRBV29-1 and TRBJ2-1, with TRBD2 matching 9 bases. The receptor was derived from a woman between 40 and 55 years old with Graves' ophthalmopathy. The sequenced sample consisted of blood. In DNA form, the CDR3 reads TGCAGCGTTCAGAGTAGGCACGCGGGGGGGGGGAGACACAATGAGCAGTTCTTC. Translating gives CSVQSRHAGGGRHNEQFF.